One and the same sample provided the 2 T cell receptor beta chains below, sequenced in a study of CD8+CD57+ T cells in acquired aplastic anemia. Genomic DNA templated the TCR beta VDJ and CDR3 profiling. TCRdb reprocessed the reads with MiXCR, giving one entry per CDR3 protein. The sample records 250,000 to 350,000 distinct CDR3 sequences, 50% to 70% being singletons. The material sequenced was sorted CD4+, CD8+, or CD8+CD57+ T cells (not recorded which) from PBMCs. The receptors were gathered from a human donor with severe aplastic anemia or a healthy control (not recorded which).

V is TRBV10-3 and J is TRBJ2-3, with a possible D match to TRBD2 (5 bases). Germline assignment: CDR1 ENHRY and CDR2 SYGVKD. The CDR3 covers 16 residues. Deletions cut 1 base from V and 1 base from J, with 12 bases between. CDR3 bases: TGTGCCATCAGTGAGTTCAGCGGACTCGGCACAGATACGCAGTATTTT. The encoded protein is CAISEFSGLGTDTQYF.

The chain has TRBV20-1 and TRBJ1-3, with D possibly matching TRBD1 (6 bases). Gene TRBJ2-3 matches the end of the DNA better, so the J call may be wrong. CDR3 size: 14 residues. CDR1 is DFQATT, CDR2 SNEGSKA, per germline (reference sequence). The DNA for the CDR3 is TGCAGTGCTAAGGCTCGAGGGGGAAGAAATACGCAGTATTTT. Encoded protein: CSAKARGGRNTQYF.